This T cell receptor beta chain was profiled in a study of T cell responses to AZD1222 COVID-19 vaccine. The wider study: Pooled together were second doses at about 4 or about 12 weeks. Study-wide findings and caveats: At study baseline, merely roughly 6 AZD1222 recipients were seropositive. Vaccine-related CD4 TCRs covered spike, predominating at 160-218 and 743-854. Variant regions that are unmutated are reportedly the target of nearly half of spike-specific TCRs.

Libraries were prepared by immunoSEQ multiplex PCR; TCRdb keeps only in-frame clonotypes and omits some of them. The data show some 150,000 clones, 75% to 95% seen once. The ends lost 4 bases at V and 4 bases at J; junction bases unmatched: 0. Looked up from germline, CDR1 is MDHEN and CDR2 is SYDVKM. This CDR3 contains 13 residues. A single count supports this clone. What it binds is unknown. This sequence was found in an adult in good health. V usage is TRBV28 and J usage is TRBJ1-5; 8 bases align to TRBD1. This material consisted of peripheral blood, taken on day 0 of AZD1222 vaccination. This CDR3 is CASSYRGNQPQHF. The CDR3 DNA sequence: TGTGCCAGCAGTTACAGGGGGAATCAGCCCCAGCATTTT.